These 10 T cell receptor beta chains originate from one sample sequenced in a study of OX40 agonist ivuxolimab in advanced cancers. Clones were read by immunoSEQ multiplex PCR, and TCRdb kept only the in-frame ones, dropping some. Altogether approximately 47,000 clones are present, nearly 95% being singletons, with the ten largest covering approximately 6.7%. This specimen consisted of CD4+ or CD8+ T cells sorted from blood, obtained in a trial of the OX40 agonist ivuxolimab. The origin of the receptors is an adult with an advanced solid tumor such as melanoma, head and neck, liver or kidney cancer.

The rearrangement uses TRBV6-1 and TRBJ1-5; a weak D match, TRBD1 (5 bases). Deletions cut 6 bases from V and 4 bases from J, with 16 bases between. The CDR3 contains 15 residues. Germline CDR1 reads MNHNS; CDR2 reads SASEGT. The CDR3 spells CASRAGTGQNQPQHF. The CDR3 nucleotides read TGTGCCAGCAGGGCTGGGACGGGGCAAAATCAGCCCCAGCATTTT.

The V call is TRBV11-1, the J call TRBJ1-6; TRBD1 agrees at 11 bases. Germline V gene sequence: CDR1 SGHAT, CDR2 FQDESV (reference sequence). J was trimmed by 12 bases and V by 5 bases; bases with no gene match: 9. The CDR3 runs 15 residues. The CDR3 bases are TGTGCCAGCAGCAGTTTCTGGACAGGGGGCGAACCCCTCCACTTT. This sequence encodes CASSSFWTGGEPLHF.

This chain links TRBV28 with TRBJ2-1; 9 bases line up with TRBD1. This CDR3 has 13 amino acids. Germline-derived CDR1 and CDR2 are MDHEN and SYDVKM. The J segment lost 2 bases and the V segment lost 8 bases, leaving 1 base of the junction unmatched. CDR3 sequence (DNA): TGTGCCAGCGGACAGGGGCCCTACAATGAGCAGTTCTTC. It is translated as CASGQGPYNEQFF. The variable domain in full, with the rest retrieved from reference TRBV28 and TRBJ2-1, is DVKVTQSSRYLVKRTGEKVFLECVQDMDHENMFWYRQDPGLGLRLIYFSYDVKMKEKGDIPEGYSVSREKKERFSLILESASTNQTSMYLCASGQGPYNEQFFGPGTRLTVL.

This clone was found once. CDR3 loop: CASSLAEGLEQFF. The CDR3 bases are TGCGCCAGCAGCTTAGCCGAGGGACTTGAGCAGTTCTTC. V is TRBV5-1 and J is TRBJ2-1; tentatively, D is TRBD2 (6 bases). CDR1 and CDR2 (germline): SGHRS, YFSETQ. Trimming took 2 bases from V and 9 from J, leaving 12 bases between them. The CDR3 is 13 residues long.

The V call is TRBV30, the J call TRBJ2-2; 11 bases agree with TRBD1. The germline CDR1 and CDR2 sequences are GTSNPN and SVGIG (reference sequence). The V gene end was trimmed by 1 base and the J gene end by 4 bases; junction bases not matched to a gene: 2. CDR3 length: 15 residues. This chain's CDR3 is CAWSGGTGGTGELFF. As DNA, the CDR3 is TGTGCCTGGAGTGGAGGGACAGGGGGCACCGGGGAGCTGTTTTTT.

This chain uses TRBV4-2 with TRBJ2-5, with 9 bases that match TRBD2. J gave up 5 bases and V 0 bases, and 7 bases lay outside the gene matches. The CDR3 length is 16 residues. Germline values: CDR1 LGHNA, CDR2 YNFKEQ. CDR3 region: CASSQDLASGAETQYF. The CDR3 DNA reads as TGTGCCAGCAGCCAAGATCTGGCTAGCGGGGCGGAGACCCAGTACTTC.

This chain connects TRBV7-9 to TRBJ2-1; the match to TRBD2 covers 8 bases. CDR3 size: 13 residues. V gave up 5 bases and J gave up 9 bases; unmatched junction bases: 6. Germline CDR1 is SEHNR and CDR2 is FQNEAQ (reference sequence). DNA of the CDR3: TGTGCCAGCAGCCCTCCAGGGACTAGTGAGCAGTTCTTC. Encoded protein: CASSPPGTSEQFF.

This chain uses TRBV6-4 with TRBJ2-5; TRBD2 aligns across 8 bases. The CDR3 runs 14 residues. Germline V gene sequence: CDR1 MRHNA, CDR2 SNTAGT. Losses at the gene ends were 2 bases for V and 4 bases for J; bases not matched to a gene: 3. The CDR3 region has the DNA TGTGCCAGCAGTGACGTAGCGGGAAGAGAGACCCAGTACTTC. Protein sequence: CASSDVAGRETQYF.

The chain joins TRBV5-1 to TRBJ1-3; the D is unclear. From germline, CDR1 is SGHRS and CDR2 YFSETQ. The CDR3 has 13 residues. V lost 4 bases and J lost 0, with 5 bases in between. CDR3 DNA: TGCGCCAGCAGCGCTTACTCTGGAAACACCATATATTTT. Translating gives CASSAYSGNTIYF. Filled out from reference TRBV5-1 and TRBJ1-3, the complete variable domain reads KAGVTQTPRYLIKTRGQQVTLSCSPISGHRSVSWYQQTPGQGLQFLFEYFSETQRNKGNFPGRFSGRQFSNSRSEMNVSTLELGDSALYLCASSAYSGNTIYFGEGSWLTVV.

CDR3 sequence: CASSHGVNTEAFF. The CDR3 nucleotides read TGTGCCAGCAGCCACGGGGTGAACACTGAAGCTTTCTTT. The gene calls are TRBV6-5 and TRBJ1-1; no clear D gene. CDR1 MNHEY and CDR2 SVGAGI come from the germline V gene. The CDR3 length is 13 residues. The V end lost 6 bases, the J end lost 0 bases, and 8 bases lay between the germline ends.